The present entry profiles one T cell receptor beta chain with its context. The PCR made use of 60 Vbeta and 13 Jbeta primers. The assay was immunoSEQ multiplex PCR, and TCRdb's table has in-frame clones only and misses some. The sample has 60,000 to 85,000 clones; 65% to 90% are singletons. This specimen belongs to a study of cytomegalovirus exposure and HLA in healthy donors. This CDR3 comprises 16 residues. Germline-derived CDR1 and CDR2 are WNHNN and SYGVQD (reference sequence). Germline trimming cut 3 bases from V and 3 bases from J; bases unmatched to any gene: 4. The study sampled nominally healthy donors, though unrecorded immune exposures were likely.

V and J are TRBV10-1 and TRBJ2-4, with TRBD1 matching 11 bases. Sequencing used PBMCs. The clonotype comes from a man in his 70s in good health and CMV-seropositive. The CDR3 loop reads CASSDAGTGGKNIQYF. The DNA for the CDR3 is TGCGCCAGCAGTGACGCCGGGACAGGGGGCAAAAACATTCAGTACTTC.